This T cell receptor (beta chain) was captured by sequencing in a study of blood T cell repertoires in COVID-19 (dated by TCRdb to the early 2020s). As for the study more broadly: Samples covering the acute and convalescent phases of COVID-19 were provided by collaborators in the United States, Italy and Spain. The material from the prospective study consisted of cDNA or gDNA derived from T cells, B-cell-depleted T cells, or PBMCs. Deeply sampled blood TCRbeta repertoires from subjects exposed to, actively infected with, or recovered from COVID-19 were included in the dataset. The repertoires were released in a freely available public database intended as a resource for research on the immune response to SARS-CoV-2. The samples were drawn from the first 160 participants of the ongoing ImmuneRACE study and from some 1,300 subjects provided by 6 global collaborators. A de-identified subject ID, COVID-19 status, age in years and sex were almost always included in the sample metadata. Where available, HLA class I and class II types were taken from metadata supplied by the sample provider and were not determined by assay-based typing.

A note on this clone: Its recognized antigen is unknown. Per-base quality was not reported, and no clone a single base away is much larger than it.

A distance of 11 bases separates the germline ends of V and J, which lose 7 bases and 2 bases respectively. The CDR3 contains 13 residues, cysteine and phenylalanine counted. The sequence is cut down to CDR3 DNA, 39 bases in frame from base 1. Taken from the germline V gene (reference sequence), the CDR1 and CDR2 loops are LGHDT and YNNKEL. The study at large found these results: The amount of clinical and demographic metadata varied by source and participant and was provided uncurated.

Participants in the prospective study were aged roughly 18 to 100 years, lived in more than 20 United States geographic areas, and enrolled through a virtual design. In the prospective study, participants were assigned to cohorts based on the clinical history participants reported in a screening survey and a study questionnaire. Exposed participants had been in contact, within 2 weeks of entering the study, with a person who had a PCR-confirmed or clinician-diagnosed case of COVID-19. In the prospective study, whole blood, serum and a nasopharyngeal or oropharyngeal swab were collected from each participant by mobile phlebotomists. Participants in the prospective study had the option to provide additional blood draws and questionnaires over an approximately 2-month period. Blood samples from the prospective study were shipped frozen or at room temperature prior to DNA extraction. The immunoSEQ Assay, a bias-controlled multiplex PCR, was used to amplify TCRbeta CDR3 regions from genomic DNA. The paper's processing steps were these. The number of nucleated cells in each sample was estimated from the amplification of reference gene primers within the assay. To quantify the absolute abundance of each unique TCRbeta CDR3 rearrangement, sequence reads were collapsed and filtered. For each sample, productive Simpson clonality was calculated by taking the square root of Simpson's diversity index across productive rearrangements. This immuneACCESS table, as held by TCRdb, lists in-frame sequences with V and J called but not all clones. Of the missing ones, under half trace to an unresolved V gene in checked studies; the others have no known cause. That table supplies the V and J calls and clone size; D and trimming were determined from the DNA. This sample has 300,000 or so clones in its table, and around nine tenths of those were observed once. The top ten hold less than 3% of the sample.

Recombination linked TRBV3-1 (or the pseudogene TRBV3-2) to TRBJ1-1; the D gene is possibly TRBD1, with 6 bases matching. The sample comprised PBMCs or T cells enriched from blood (not recorded which). The clonotype comes from a woman between 45 and 60 years old who had been exposed to COVID-19. CDR3 region: CASTKQGNTEAFF. The sequenced DNA: TGTGCCAGCACCAAACAGGGAAACACTGAAGCTTTCTTT.